These T cell receptor beta chains were read from a single sample in a study of technical replicates of blood from a handful of donors. The table came from immunoSEQ multiplex PCR; TCRdb's copy has only in-frame clones and leaves some out. The table has approximately 73,000 clones, about 92% seen once. Sequenced material: T cells isolated from PBMCs. Every receptor here comes from a human donor in good health. Each CDR3 is given with its conserved first and last residue. Fields, in order: V gene, clone size, D gene, J gene, CDR3 protein, CDR3 DNA. The D gene is left open where the match is weak. Size is omitted from some rows. Given values are once, few, many or a class for expanded clones.

>TRBV11-2|once|TRBD1|TRBJ1-5
CASSFGTGTQPQHF
TGTGCCAGCAGCTTCGGGACAGGGACTCAGCCCCAGCATTTT
>TRBV9|.|TRBD1|TRBJ1-1
CASSVTGAWAEAFF
TGTGCCAGCAGCGTCACAGGGGCTTGGGCTGAAGCTTTCTTT
>TRBV5-8|.|.|TRBJ1-1
CASSPSGGVDTEAFF
TGTGCCAGCAGCCCATCCGGGGGGGTGGACACTGAAGCTTTCTTT
>TRBV5-8|.|TRBD1|TRBJ2-3
CASTYGGQGANTQYF
TGTGCCAGCACCTATGGTGGACAGGGGGCTAATACGCAGTATTTT
>TRBV7-2|once|TRBD2|TRBJ2-3
CASSTSAPIWDTQYF
TGTGCCAGCAGCACTAGCGCTCCCATCTGGGATACGCAGTATTTT
>TRBV6-5|.|.|TRBJ2-2
CASRRQANTGELFF
TGTGCCAGCAGGAGACAGGCTAACACCGGGGAGCTGTTTTTT
>TRBV30|.|TRBD2|TRBJ2-1
CAYAYLSGFSYNEQFF
TGTGCCTATGCTTACCTTAGCGGGTTCTCCTACAATGAGCAGTTCTTC
>TRBV6-1|.|.|TRBJ1-2
CASSEVEGRGYGYTF
TGTGCCAGCAGTGAAGTTGAGGGAAGAGGGTATGGCTACACCTTC
>TRBV30|.|TRBD1|TRBJ1-2
CAIKEGAARGYTF
TGTGCCATCAAGGAGGGGGCGGCGAGGGGCTACACCTTC
>TRBV7-2|.|.|TRBJ2-7
CASSTTASYEQYF
TGTGCCAGCAGCACGACAGCCTCCTACGAGCAGTACTTC
>TRBV4-3|once|TRBD1|TRBJ2-3
CASSQDQPGGPTDTQYF
TGCGCCAGCAGCCAAGATCAGCCAGGGGGCCCCACAGATACGCAGTATTTT
>TRBV7-8|.|.|TRBJ2-3
CASSLVSGASTDTQYF
TGTGCCAGCAGCTTAGTCAGCGGAGCTAGCACAGATACGCAGTATTTT
>TRBV27|once|.|TRBJ1-1
CASSTGFYTEAFF
TGTGCCAGCAGTACCGGGTTCTACACTGAAGCTTTCTTT
>TRBV19|.|.|TRBJ1-2
CASNPRSTTNYGYTF
TGTGCCAGTAATCCCCGGAGCACTACTAACTATGGCTACACCTTC
>TRBV25-1|.|.|TRBJ1-1
CASSEHLGGGTEAFF
TGTGCCAGCAGTGAACATCTGGGGGGAGGGACTGAAGCTTTCTTT
>TRBV11-1|.|.|TRBJ1-1
CASSLGGHQAFF
TGTGCCAGCAGCTTAGGCGGGCACCAAGCTTTCTTT
>TRBV7-2|.|TRBD1|TRBJ2-7
CASSLPGQGREQYF
TGTGCCAGCAGCTTACCGGGACAGGGTAGAGAGCAGTACTTC
>TRBV7-3|.|.|TRBJ2-5
CASSLSSGVGETQYF
TGTGCCAGCAGCTTATCTTCGGGAGTCGGGGAGACCCAGTACTTC
>TRBV4-1|.|TRBD1|TRBJ2-7
CASSQSTGREQYF
TGCGCCAGCAGCCAATCGACAGGGCGCGAGCAGTACTTC
>TRBV18|.|.|TRBJ2-1
CASSPPWEPYNEQFF
TGTGCCAGCTCACCACCGTGGGAGCCCTACAATGAGCAGTTCTTC
>TRBV4-1|.|.|TRBJ1-1
CASSQGGGVLNTEAFF
TGCGCCAGCAGCCAAGGGGGCGGGGTACTTAACACTGAAGCTTTCTTT
>TRBV6-4|once|.|TRBJ2-4
CASSDSGGNIQYF
TGTGCCAGCAGTGACTCTGGGGGGAACATTCAGTACTTC
>TRBV7-8|.|.|TRBJ1-1
CASSLLLYTEAFF
TGTGCCAGCAGCTTACTCTTATACACTGAAGCTTTCTTT
>TRBV5-1|once|TRBD1|TRBJ2-2
CASSTKDRTGELFF
TGCGCCAGCAGCACCAAGGACAGGACCGGGGAGCTGTTTTTT
>TRBV27|.|TRBD1|TRBJ1-5
CASSSFGTGKLNQPQHF
TGTGCCAGCAGTTCCTTTGGGACAGGGAAATTGAATCAGCCCCAGCATTTT
>TRBV15|once|.|TRBJ2-6
CATSRDPGIPGANVLTF
TGTGCCACCAGCAGAGACCCCGGGATCCCTGGGGCCAACGTCCTGACTTTC
>TRBV30|.|TRBD2|TRBJ2-5
CAWSVGNSGRLGETQYF
TGTGCCTGGAGTGTCGGGAATAGCGGGAGATTGGGAGAGACCCAGTACTTC
>TRBV28|.|.|TRBJ1-5
CASSGTLSGQPQHF
TGTGCCAGCAGTGGGACACTTTCAGGTCAGCCCCAGCATTTT
>TRBV27|.|.|TRBJ2-1
CASSLGLAFNEQFF
TGTGCCAGCAGTTTAGGGCTAGCTTTCAATGAGCAGTTCTTC
>TRBV28|.|TRBD1|TRBJ2-5
CASSSQGAGTQYF
TGTGCCAGCAGTTCACAGGGGGCAGGGACCCAGTACTTC
>TRBV5-8|.|TRBD1|TRBJ1-2
CASSSAGGNYGYTF
TGTGCCAGCAGCTCGGCAGGGGGTAACTATGGCTACACCTTC
>TRBV2|.|TRBD1|TRBJ1-2
CATTGGGGYTF
TGTGCCACAACAGGGGGGGGTGGCTACACCTTC
>TRBV11-3|.|TRBD1|TRBJ2-7
CASSLGGQNYEQYF
TGTGCCAGCAGCTTAGGGGGACAGAATTACGAGCAGTACTTC
>TRBV4-2|.|.|TRBJ2-1
CASSQVLYNEQFF
TGTGCCAGCAGCCAAGTACTATACAATGAGCAGTTCTTC
>TRBV5-4|.|TRBD2|TRBJ2-7
CASTYLAGGGVNEQYF
TGTGCCAGCACCTACCTAGCGGGAGGAGGTGTAAACGAGCAGTACTTC
>TRBV11-3|.|.|TRBJ2-7
CASSLVWEWRGHEQYF
TGTGCCAGCAGCTTAGTTTGGGAATGGCGGGGCCACGAGCAGTACTTC
>TRBV6-5|.|.|TRBJ1-5
CASSSVGDRGNQPQHF
TGTGCCAGCAGTTCCGTCGGAGACCGGGGCAATCAGCCCCAGCATTTT
>TRBV9|.|.|TRBJ1-2
CASSLTPTNYGYTF
TGTGCCAGCAGCCTGACACCCACCAACTATGGCTACACCTTC